This T cell receptor beta chain was captured by sequencing in a study of cytomegalovirus exposure and HLA in healthy donors (dated by TCRdb to about 2017). For the wider study: According to an earlier analysis of a few hundred of the donors, 150 million to 200 million T cells yielded 117 million unique TCR beta sequences and about 280 Gb of sequence data. All discovery cohort repertoires had been generated using a single sequencing platform. The T cell repertoires of around 730 subjects were profiled by immunosequencing and related to cytomegalovirus serostatus. Typing coverage varied by locus: roughly 620-640 donors for A, B, C, DRB1 and DQB1; 522 for DQA1; over 600 for DPA1; around 450 for DPB1. To predict cytomegalovirus infection status, the study combined high-throughput TCR immunosequencing, statistical association of individual TCRs with disease status, and machine learning. The study aimed to test whether signatures of past pathogen exposure could be identified by cataloging public T cell receptors. The genetic ancestry cluster associated with self-reported Caucasian donors included over 80% of the approximately 410 genotyped donors. Four or five DR-DQ haplotypes were handled as single units for association and clustering, since linkage in the cohort was strong. Class I and class II HLA loci were covered by the typing at four-digit resolution. An earlier analysis of more than 450 of the donors used high-throughput TCR beta sequencing to judge whether each TCR beta V gene segment behaved as functional or pseudogenic. In the later analysis, no new phenotypic data were used to find candidate immune exposures; instead, reliance was placed on TCR beta sequences and their occurrence across donors. Along with the approximately 670-subject first cohort, a separate validation cohort of over a hundred different subjects was used. A later analysis re-analyzed previously published TCR beta repertoires from 666 donors and added high-resolution HLA genotyping to study TCR occurrence patterns. Across approximately 400 genotyped donors of the cohort, an average of roughly 250,000 unique TCR beta nucleotide sequences per donor were sequenced, and roughly 20% of those sequences were non-productive. An early release covering around 630 HLA-typed donors comprised about 310 gigabases of sequencing data and approximately 85 million unique TCR sequences. Donor age, sex, ethnicity and CMV serostatus were compiled together with the repertoire data. A later genetic analysis used genome-wide SNP genotypes for about 55% of the 666 donors, treating that subset as a discovery cohort.

Worth noting for this clone: There is no known antigen for this receptor. Within one base of it there is no much larger clone, and no base qualities were kept.

The cohort comprised approximately 700 healthy bone marrow donors. Cohort members were all nominally healthy when sampled, although unrecorded immune exposures were likely present. The donor tested CMV seronegative, placing the donor among the 352 seronegative members of the cohort. A peripheral blood sample was collected from each donor, and TCR beta sequencing was performed on peripheral blood mononuclear cells. The Qiagen DNeasy Blood Extraction Kit was used to extract genomic DNA from the blood cell samples. Libraries were built with the immunoSEQ multiplex PCR assay. The multiplex PCR relied on a mix of 60 forward primers for TCR Vbeta segments and 13 reverse primers for TCR Jbeta segments. The CDR3 region of rearranged TCR beta genes was amplified from genomic DNA with a multiplex PCR assay. The amplified TCR beta libraries were sequenced on the Illumina HiSeq System as 87-base-pair reads. Under the source paper's analysis protocol: A later analysis counted tens of millions of unique TCR beta chains across the 600 to 850 repertoires, and some 11 million of these chains were shared by at least two donors. To remove PCR and sequencing errors, raw reads were error-corrected and collapsed into unique sequences using a nearest-neighbor algorithm that merged closely related sequences. CDR3 sequences were aligned to IMGT reference sequences to assign V, D and J gene segments. For a sequence to be retained, a match of at least six nucleotides to both a V gene segment and a J gene segment was required. A rearrangement was called productive if the CDR3 had no stop codons and remained in frame with V and J, and every other rearrangement was called non-productive. CDR3 was defined by IMGT convention, running from the second conserved V-encoded cysteine to the conserved J-encoded phenylalanine. In an earlier analysis of some 550 of the donors, sequences lacking an unambiguous match to a single V gene segment were excluded. In an earlier analysis of 450 to 700 of the donors, V segments were called functional above 56.7% productive rearrangements and were called segregating when the between-donor standard deviation exceeded 5%. A statistical classification framework was built to diagnose cytomegalovirus status from the catalog of TCR beta chain sequences. In a later analysis, V and J genes were assigned by comparing TCR nucleotide sequences against IMGT/GENE-DB human TR gene sequences. The TCRdist pipeline was used in a later analysis to assign CDR3 sequences and most-parsimonious VDJ recombination scenarios. A later analysis defined each TCR beta chain by its CDR3 amino acid sequence plus V-gene family, and excluded reads lacking a unique V-gene family. In a later analysis, 450 to 600 highly shared, low-generation-probability nucleotide sequences were removed to address suspected cross-contamination and a sequencing artifact. In a later analysis, a clonal expansion index for each public chain was calculated from normalized within-repertoire ranks of inferred template counts. In a later analysis, generation probabilities were computed using a VDJ recombination model fitted to out-of-frame rearrangements, and the results were checked against IGoR. In a later analysis, hypergeometric tests were used to score TCR-TCR, TCR-HLA and TCR-CMV co-occurrence, with a repertoire-size bias correction applied to TCR pairs. In a later analysis, false discovery rates were estimated by permuting HLA or CMV assignments 20 times. In a later analysis, co-occurring TCRs were grouped with DBSCAN, and TCRdist sequence similarity was added when clustering was performed within HLA-allele-positive subsets. Repertoires with fewer than 30,000 or more than 120,000 public chains, plus five repertoires with anomalous nucleotide sharing, were excluded from co-occurrence clustering. TCRdb carries this immuneACCESS record with in-frame sequences only. Its versions omit some clonotypes, under half of them owing to an unresolved V gene in the studies checked, with the rest unexplained. The D gene and trimming were derived from the DNA, and the V and J assignments and clone size from that table. A total of under 250,000 clones appear in this sample, approximately 80% of them only once. Together, the top ten hold about 1.7% of the sample.

What the study reported, not specific to this receptor: In a later analysis, HLA-associated TCR beta chains showed more clonal expansion and lower generation probabilities than non-associated chains that were equally common. CMV serostatus was the only immune exposure information available for the cohort. Because counts were too low, 15 or so rarely observed V segments, including chromosome 9 orphons, were excluded from the earlier analysis of under 650 of the donors. In a later analysis, TCR association rates were found to vary across HLA loci, with the most associated TCRs seen for DRB1 alleles and the fewest for HLA-C alleles. According to a later analysis, parvovirus B19, influenza, CMV and Epstein-Barr virus appeared linked to several top co-occurrence clusters. In vitro tests confirmed that a few of the cytomegalovirus-associated TCR beta chains recognize cytomegalovirus antigens. An earlier analysis of approximately 540 of the donors showed that most TCR beta V segments appeared in productive rearrangements either about 90% or about 30% of the time, which broadly matched IMGT annotations. In the study, approximately 150 TCR beta chains were listed as associated with cytomegalovirus. According to a later analysis, most CMV-associated TCR beta chains appeared to be HLA-restricted, and the HLA associations seemed to be driven largely by CMV exposure. Compared with the 666-donor mean, donors in an Asian-associated ancestry cluster had fewer N-insertions in productive TCRs, according to a later genetic analysis. Assigning TCR associations to individual alleles was difficult when HLA alleles, especially DR and DQ, strongly co-occurred. Across donors, most TCR sequences were observed very rarely, whereas some public TCRs were present in many individuals. The classifier was reported to diagnose cytomegalovirus status with high specificity and sensitivity in both the original and validation cohorts. At a false discovery rate of 0.05, a later analysis linked 16,951 TCR beta sequences to specific HLA alleles. The authors suggested that the approach could potentially be generalized to other disease states and immunological phenotypes. The presence/absence analyses assumed that sequencing depth was roughly uniform across donors, and that assumption may not be true. HLA typing was unavailable for some donors at each locus, so association tests used only the typed subset. Correlated functional status among segregating V segments might reflect linkage disequilibrium, but an unknown experimental factor could not be ruled out. A cluster of highly shared sequence variants was judged likely to represent a technical artifact of the sequencing pipeline. A later genetic analysis associated a missense DCLRE1C variant with V-gene and J-gene trimming of TCR beta chains, and an independent cohort replicated the association. A further reported finding was that TCR beta sequences accurately predicted the HLA-A and HLA-B alleles for most subjects in the first cohort. In this cohort, only TCR beta chains were sequenced, and detectable features were limited by the absence of alpha or paired-chain data.

The sequence was obtained from a man aged 45-65 years in good health and CMV-seronegative. Sequencing input: PBMCs.

The encoded CDR3 is CAWSVGQGWTGNTIYF. In nucleotides, the sequence is TGTGCCTGGAGTGTGGGACAGGGGTGGACTGGAAACACCATATATTTT. The chain joins TRBV30 to TRBJ1-3, with TRBD1 matching 10 junction bases. The CDR3, cysteine through phenylalanine, is 16 amino acids long. Just the 48-base CDR3 DNA is kept, in frame starting at base 1. For this chain, trimming is 0 bases at the V end and 2 bases at the J end, and the number of junction bases without a gene match is 4. Via the germline V gene (reference sequence), CDR1 is GTSNPN and CDR2 SVGIG.